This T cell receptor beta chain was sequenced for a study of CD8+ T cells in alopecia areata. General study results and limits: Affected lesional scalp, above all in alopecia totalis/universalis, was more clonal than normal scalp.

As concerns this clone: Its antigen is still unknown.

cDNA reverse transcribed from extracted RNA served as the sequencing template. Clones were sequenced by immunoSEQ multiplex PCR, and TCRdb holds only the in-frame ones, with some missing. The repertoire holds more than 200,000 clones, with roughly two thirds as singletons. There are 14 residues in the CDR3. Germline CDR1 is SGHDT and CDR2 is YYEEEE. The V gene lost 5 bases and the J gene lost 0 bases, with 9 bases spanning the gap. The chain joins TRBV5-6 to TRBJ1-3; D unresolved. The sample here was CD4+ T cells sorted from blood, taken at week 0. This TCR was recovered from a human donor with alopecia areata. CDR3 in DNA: TGTGCCAGCAGATCCGGACGCTCTGGAAACACCATATATTTT. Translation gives CASRSGRSGNTIYF.